This TCR beta chain was documented in a study of blood T cell repertoires in COVID-19. Overall study context: Whether acute or convalescent, the COVID-19 samples came from the United States, Italy and Spain.

Authors' methods: It was from reference gene primer amplification that nucleated cell counts were estimated. Measured with immunoSEQ multiplex PCR; TCRdb has only the in-frame clones, and not every one. The V and J calls and clone size come from that table; D and trimming were worked out from the DNA. The data show 100,000 to 150,000 clones, around 88% seen once. The CDR3 is 20 residues long. V was pared by 2 bases and J by 5 bases, with 18 bases of the junction left unmatched. CDR1 is SGHTA, CDR2 FQGTGA, per germline. Patients at the Seattle site were enrolled during active infection and followed longitudinally.

Source material: peripheral blood. The origin of this receptor is a man aged 55 to 69 with COVID-19, enrolled during active disease. The chain links TRBV7-3 to TRBJ2-2, with 9 bases that match TRBD2. CDR3 nucleotides: TGTGCCAGCAGCTTAGGGATAGGGTCTAGCGGGGCTCGAAAGACCGGGGAGCTGTTTTTT. This encodes CASSLGIGSSGARKTGELFF. The entire variable domain, with the rest obtained from reference TRBV7-3 and TRBJ2-2, is as follows: GAGVSQTPSNKVTEKGKYVELRCDPISGHTALYWYRQSLGQGPEFLIYFQGTGAADDSGLPNDRFFAVRPEGSVSTLKIQRTERGDSAVYLCASSLGIGSSGARKTGELFFGEGSRLTVL.